The 27 T cell receptor beta chains in this list originate from one sample, sequenced in a study of T-cell reconstitution after alpha-beta-depleted transplantation in children. Using unique molecular identifiers, the investigators prepared the TCRbeta library. TCRdb reprocessed the PCR reads via MiXCR and lists one record per CDR3 protein. The sample carries some 440,000 distinct CDR3 sequences, about a sixth recorded once. The sample here was PBMCs, mostly from graft donor cells, taken 360 days after TCRalphabeta/CD19-depleted stem cell transplant. These receptors all stem from a boy younger than two who had a stem cell transplant for Wiskott-Aldrich syndrome, so the T cells may come from the graft donor.

This chain connects TRBV7-6 to TRBJ2-7; TRBD1 agrees at 9 bases. Germline CDR1 reads SGHVS; CDR2 reads FNYEAQ. After removal of 1 base from V and 1 base from J, the junction contained 5 bases not matched to a gene. CDR3 length: 16 residues. The CDR3 is CASSLGQGDSSYEQYF. The CDR3 nucleotides are TGTGCCAGCAGCTTAGGACAGGGGGATTCTTCCTACGAGCAGTACTTC.

This clonotype appeared a few times. This chain uses TRBV7-2 with TRBJ2-3, with 14 bases matching TRBD2. The CDR3 runs 16 residues. J gave up 3 bases and V 5 bases, and 4 bases lay outside the gene matches. Germline loops: CDR1 SGHTA, CDR2 FQGNSA. This chain's CDR3 is CASSARLAGGTDTQYF. CDR3 nucleotides: TGTGCCAGCAGCGCTCGACTAGCGGGGGGGACAGATACGCAGTATTTT.

With regard to this clonotype: The junction differs from germline at one of its ends, possibly a read error. The rearrangement links TRBV7-9 to TRBJ2-2; D might be TRBD1 or TRBD2, each matching 5 bases. The CDR3 runs to 13 residues. The germline gives CDR1 SEHNR, CDR2 FQNEAQ (reference sequence). The CDR3 DNA reads TGTGCCAGCAGCCGAAGGGGCACCGGGGTGCTGTTTTTT. This gives the protein CASSRRGTGVLFF.

There are a few counts of this clonotype. V and J are TRBV2 and TRBJ1-6; D gene unclear. In germline, CDR1 is SNHLY, CDR2 FYNNEI. The germline V and J ends were trimmed by 5 bases and 5 bases, with 4 bases remaining between them. CDR3 length: 12 amino acids. CDR3 bases: TGTGCCAGCAGTCGGGATAATTCACCCCTCCACTTT. Translation: CASSRDNSPLHF.

This clonotype was detected many times. The chain recombines TRBV5-1 with TRBJ1-2; D unclear. The V gene's germline CDR1 is SGHRS and CDR2 YFSETQ. CDR3 size: 16 residues. The V end lost 1 base, the J end lost 4 bases, and 17 bases lay between the germline ends. The CDR3 region has the DNA TGCGCCAGCAGCTTGTCCGGACCGAACCTCGGCTATGGCTACACCTTC. This encodes CASSLSGPNLGYGYTF. Drawing the rest from reference TRBV5-1 and TRBJ1-2, the complete variable domain is KAGVTQTPRYLIKTRGQQVTLSCSPISGHRSVSWYQQTPGQGLQFLFEYFSETQRNKGNFPGRFSGRQFSNSRSEMNVSTLELGDSALYLCASSLSGPNLGYGYTFGSGTRLTVV.

This clonotype was detected ten times or more. The rearrangement joins TRBV6-5 to TRBJ2-1, with D maybe TRBD2 (6 bases). The germline gives CDR1 MNHEY, CDR2 SVGAGI. V was shortened by 0 bases and J by 15 bases, with 12 bases between the two germline ends. This CDR3 comprises 12 residues. The CDR3 DNA reads as TGTGCCAGCAGTTACTCGTTCGGGGGTTGGTTCTTC. It codes for CASSYSFGGWFF.

The V call is TRBV5-5, the J call TRBJ1-2; 8 positions agree with TRBD1. Germline-derived CDR1 and CDR2 are SGHKS and YYEKEE (reference sequence). J lost 1 base, V lost 4 bases, and 3 bases had no gene match. This CDR3 has 14 amino acids. The CDR3: CASSQDRVNYGYTF. CDR3 DNA: TGTGCCAGCAGCCAGGACAGGGTTAACTATGGCTACACCTTC.

The table lists this clonotype with many counts. The gene calls are TRBV5-1 and TRBJ2-3; 14 bases are shared with TRBD2. The length of the CDR3 is 17 residues. In germline, CDR1 is SGHRS, CDR2 YFSETQ. V shed 4 bases and J 7 bases; nucleotides not matched to a gene: 11. The CDR3: CASSATGTSGGLNTQYF. CDR3 nucleotide sequence: TGCGCCAGCAGCGCTACCGGGACTAGCGGGGGTCTAAATACGCAGTATTTT.

The rearrangement links TRBV7-9 to TRBJ2-1; D gene uncertain. V was clipped by 5 bases and J by 7 bases, with 15 bases between them. The CDR3 has 14 residues. CDR1 and CDR2 (germline): SEHNR, FQNEAQ (reference sequence). CDR3 sequence (DNA): TGTGCCAGCAGCGGCTTGGCGGCGTTTAATGAGCAGTTCTTC. It specifies CASSGLAAFNEQFF.

The CDR3 sequence is CSARILAGGTDTQYF. The CDR3 bases are TGCAGTGCTAGAATCCTAGCGGGGGGGACAGATACGCAGTATTTT. This sequence joins TRBV20-1 and TRBJ2-3; TRBD2 matches 12 bases. The CDR3 loop spans 15 amino acids. CDR1 is DFQATT and CDR2 is SNEGSKA in the germline V gene (reference sequence). With V trimmed by 2 bases and J by 3 bases, 3 bases remained unmatched.

There are many counts of this clonotype. The V call is TRBV20-1, the J call TRBJ2-5, with 9 bases identical to TRBD2. Germline V gene data show CDR1 as DFQATT and CDR2 as SNEGSKA (reference sequence). After removal of 0 bases from V and 0 bases from J, the junction contained 8 bases not matched to a gene. The CDR3 spans 17 residues. The CDR3 DNA follows: TGCAGTGCTAGAGATCTGGCTAGCGGGGAGTACCAAGAGACCCAGTACTTC. This encodes CSARDLASGEYQETQYF.

This chain connects TRBV7-9 to TRBJ2-7; D is ambiguous. CDR1 SEHNR and CDR2 FQNEAQ come from the germline V gene (reference sequence). V was cut by 2 bases and J by 5 bases, with 16 bases left in between. The CDR3 totals 15 residues. CDR3 in amino acids: CASSLRQVSSHEQYF. The CDR3 DNA is TGTGCCAGCAGCTTAAGGCAGGTGTCTTCCCACGAGCAGTACTTC. Full variable domain (rest looked up from reference TRBV7-9 and TRBJ2-7): DTGVSQNPRHKITKRGQNVTFRCDPISEHNRLYWYRQTLGQGPEFLTYFQNEAQLEKSRLLSDRFSAERPKGSFSTLEIQRTEQGDSAMYLCASSLRQVSSHEQYFGPGTRLTVT.

V usage is TRBV5-1 and J usage is TRBJ2-5; 8 bases agree with TRBD1. V lost 4 bases and J lost 5; bases outside the gene matches: 13. Germline-derived CDR1 and CDR2 are SGHRS and YFSETQ. There are 16 residues in the CDR3. CDR3 in amino acids: CASSLGTVQGVETQYF. The DNA for the CDR3 is TGCGCCAGCAGCCTTGGCACCGTACAGGGGGTTGAGACCCAGTACTTC.

This CDR3 reads CASSRRAGGTDTQYF. CDR3 bases: TGTGCCAGCAGCCGGAGAGCGGGGGGGACAGATACGCAGTATTTT. The chain links TRBV3-1 to TRBJ2-3; 10 bases are a match to TRBD2. The trim removed 4 bases at V and 3 bases at J, leaving 4 bases unmatched. This CDR3 is 15 amino acids long. In germline, CDR1 is LGHDT, CDR2 YNNKEL (reference sequence).

This clonotype was detected only a few times. V usage is TRBV29-1 and J usage is TRBJ2-3; D possibly corresponds to TRBD2 (6 bases). CDR3 length equals 12 residues. V was cut by 4 bases and J by 6 bases, with 11 bases left in between. Per the germline V gene, CDR1 is SQVTM and CDR2 is ANQGSEA. For the CDR3, the DNA is TGCAGCGTTGGCGGGGCAGGGGATACGCAGTATTTT. This translates into CSVGGAGDTQYF.

In its sample, this clonotype was seen a few times. This chain connects TRBV5-1 to TRBJ1-6; D possibly corresponds to TRBD1 (5 bases). CDR1 SGHRS and CDR2 YFSETQ come from the germline V gene. The length of the CDR3 is 13 residues. The V end was cut by 4 bases, the J end by 7 bases, with 9 bases between. The CDR3 loop is CASSLGANSPLHF. In nucleotides, the CDR3 is TGCGCCAGCAGCCTTGGGGCGAATTCACCCCTCCACTTT.

The chain uses TRBV10-3 and TRBJ2-1; D uncertain. Germline values: CDR1 ENHRY, CDR2 SYGVKD. The germline V and J ends were trimmed by 3 bases and 4 bases, with 10 bases remaining between them. The CDR3 extends over 14 amino acids. CDR3 protein: CAISETRMYNEQFF. The CDR3 nucleotides read TGTGCCATCAGTGAAACGAGGATGTACAATGAGCAGTTCTTC.

The chain recombines TRBV20-1 with TRBJ2-3, with unresolved D. Germline lookup yields CDR1 DFQATT and CDR2 SNEGSKA (reference sequence). The CDR3 covers 10 residues. V gave up 1 base and J gave up 4 bases, with 0 bases separating them. The CDR3 DNA follows: TGCAGTGCTAGAGCAGATACGCAGTATTTT. Protein product: CSARADTQYF.

This clonotype is a singleton in its sample. V gene TRBV12-3 or TRBV12-4 combines with J gene TRBJ2-1; TRBD1 agrees at 8 bases. V lost 3 bases to trimming and J lost 4 bases; unmatched junction nucleotides: 11. CDR3 size: 17 residues. CDR3 loop: CASSFSTGGLLYNEQFF. The DNA of the CDR3 is TGTGCCAGCAGTTTTTCTACAGGGGGACTCCTGTACAATGAGCAGTTCTTC.

This clonotype has more than one count but fewer than ten. V and J are TRBV5-6 and TRBJ2-5; D gene uncertain. The CDR3 is 13 residues long. Trimming took 2 bases from V and 4 from J, leaving 9 bases between them. Germline CDR1 SGHDT, CDR2 YYEEEE. CDR3 DNA sequence: TGTGCCAGCAGCTTTGTACTGGGAGAGACCCAGTACTTC. This encodes CASSFVLGETQYF.

This clonotype was seen more than once but under ten times. The V call is TRBV25-1, the J call TRBJ2-7, with D perhaps matching TRBD2 (6 bases). Trimming shortened V by 3 bases and J by 9 bases, and 6 bases separated the two germline ends. Germline V gene lookup returns CDR1 MGHDK and CDR2 SYGVNS. This CDR3 contains 10 residues. CDR3 protein: CASSDGRQYF. In DNA, the CDR3 is TGTGCCAGCAGTGACGGGAGGCAGTACTTC.

This clonotype was counted between two and nine times. The CDR3 reads CASSRGRRAWAKNIQYF. CDR3 coding DNA: TGTGCCAGCAGCCGAGGGAGGAGGGCCTGGGCCAAAAACATTCAGTACTTC. The V and J genes are TRBV7-8 and TRBJ2-4, with D tentatively TRBD2 (6 bases). The germline gives CDR1 SGHVS, CDR2 FQNEAQ. This CDR3 spans 17 amino acids. The V end was cut by 5 bases, the J end by 1 base, with 18 bases between. Supplemented by reference TRBV7-8 and TRBJ2-4, the full variable domain reads GAGVSQSPRYKVAKRGQDVALRCDPISGHVSLFWYQQALGQGPEFLTYFQNEAQLDKSGLPSDRFFAERPEGSVSTLKIQRTQQEDSAVYLCASSRGRRAWAKNIQYFGAGTRLSVL.

In this sample, this clonotype turned up a few times. J is TRBJ2-1 and V is TRBV4-3; tentatively, D is TRBD1 (7 bases). Trimming cost V 1 base and J 4 bases, with 17 bases left between them. This CDR3 is 17 amino acids long. Per germline, CDR1 LGHNA and CDR2 YSLEER. For the CDR3, the DNA is TGCGCCAGCAGCCAAGCCAGGGGGGTTGAGGGTTACAATGAGCAGTTCTTC. It codes for CASSQARGVEGYNEQFF.

Only a few counts were recorded for this clonotype. V and J are TRBV29-1 and TRBJ2-2; the match to TRBD2 covers 8 bases. The V gene's germline CDR1 is SQVTM and CDR2 ANQGSEA. Unmatched junction bases numbered 1, after V lost 7 bases and J lost 0 bases. The CDR3 is 13 amino acids. The CDR3 DNA sequence: TGCAGCGCGGGAGGGCCGAACACCGGGGAGCTGTTTTTT. Translation: CSAGGPNTGELFF.

This rearrangement joins TRBV15 to TRBJ2-5; 8 bases agree with TRBD2. V shed 3 bases, J shed 2 bases, and the junction held 8 bases outside the gene matches. The CDR3 has 16 amino acids. Germline CDR1 reads LNHNV; CDR2 reads YYDKDF (reference sequence). CDR3 bases: TGTGCCACCAGCAGCGCCCGGGGACTAGTACAAGAGACCCAGTACTTC. Its protein product is CATSSARGLVQETQYF.

This clonotype was detected many times. This chain uses TRBV3-1 with TRBJ2-5; D unresolved. The CDR3 runs to 12 residues. V was cut by 3 bases and J by 5 bases, with 7 bases left in between. Per the germline V gene, CDR1 is LGHDT and CDR2 is YNNKEL (reference sequence). This chain's CDR3 is CASSHIGETQYF. Here the CDR3 DNA reads TGTGCCAGCAGCCATATTGGTGAGACCCAGTACTTC.

CDR3 sequence: CASSARGSGLRSYEQYF. In DNA, the CDR3 is TGTGCCAGCAGCGCTCGGGGTAGCGGGCTCCGCAGCTACGAGCAGTACTTC. V is TRBV7-2 and J is TRBJ2-7, with 7 nucleotides matching TRBD2. Unmatched junction bases numbered 16, after V lost 5 bases and J lost 3 bases. The CDR3 runs to 17 residues. CDR1 and CDR2 from the germline V gene are SGHTA and FQGNSA.